A single sample gave rise to the 29 T cell receptor beta chains below, sequenced in a study of T cell responses to AZD1222 COVID-19 vaccine. TCRdb's table, derived via immunoSEQ multiplex PCR, lists solely in-frame clones and lacks some. Among around 270,000 clones listed, 85% to 95% were seen once. Source: peripheral blood, taken 28 days after the second AZD1222 dose. These receptors came from an adult who received the AZD1222 COVID-19 vaccine.

The CDR3: CSASATVAGELFF. The DNA for the CDR3 is TGCAGTGCTAGTGCCACGGTCGCTGGGGAGCTGTTTTTT. The rearrangement joins TRBV20-1 to TRBJ2-2; D remains ambiguous. CDR1 and CDR2 from the germline V gene are DFQATT and SNEGSKA (reference sequence). Between the trimmed V and J ends, which lost 3 bases and 8 bases, there was a span of 13 bases. This CDR3 spans 13 amino acids.

The genes are TRBV7-8 and TRBJ2-7, with D perhaps TRBD1 or TRBD2 (5 bases each). Germline V CDR1 and CDR2: SGHVS, FQNEAQ. CDR3 length equals 16 residues. Trimming shortened V by 1 base and J by 0 bases, and 13 bases separated the two germline ends. CDR3 region: CASSLGVGTSSYEQYF. CDR3 nucleotide sequence: TGTGCCAGCAGCTTAGGGGTCGGGACCAGCTCCTACGAGCAGTACTTC.

The genes are TRBV28 and TRBJ1-1, with TRBD1 matching over 9 bases. Germline assignment: CDR1 MDHEN and CDR2 SYDVKM. The length of the CDR3 is 14 residues. V lost 6 bases, J lost 3 bases, and 5 bases stayed unmatched. CDR3: CASRLTGGYTEAFF. Here the CDR3 DNA reads TGTGCCAGCAGATTAACAGGGGGCTACACTGAAGCTTTCTTT.

The chain has TRBV7-2 and TRBJ2-5, with TRBD1 as a possible D gene (6 bases). Per germline, CDR1 SGHTA and CDR2 FQGNSA. There are 14 residues in the CDR3. The V and J ends lost 6 bases and 5 bases respectively, with 16 bases between them. CDR3 amino acids: CASSLKWGQETQYF. The CDR3 DNA reads TGTGCCAGCAGTTTAAAGTGGGGGCAGGAGACCCAGTACTTC.

The chain has TRBV11-3 and TRBJ2-1; D ambiguous. Trimming stripped 5 bases from V and 12 bases from J, with 14 bases between. This CDR3 has 12 residues. The germline CDR1 and CDR2 sequences are SGHNT and YENEEA. In nucleotides, the CDR3 is TGTGCCAGCAGCAGAGATCGAAGTTGGCAGTTCTTC. It codes for CASSRDRSWQFF. Complete variable domain (other parts from reference TRBV11-3 and TRBJ2-1): EAGVVQSPRYKIIEKKQPVAFWCNPISGHNTLYWYLQNLGQGPELLIRYENEEAVDDSQLPKDRFSAERLKGVDSTLKIQPAELGDSAVYLCASSRDRSWQFFGPGTRLTVL.

Details on this clone: One end of the junction varies from germline; a read error may be responsible. The chain carries TRBV19 and TRBJ2-3; D is perhaps TRBD2 (5 bases). Germline CDR1 LNHDA, CDR2 SQIVND (reference sequence). This CDR3 has 11 residues. CDR3 DNA: TGTGCCAGTAGTATGGGCGGGCCCACAAGTTTT. Encoded protein: CASSMGGPTSF.

The chain joins TRBV5-1 to TRBJ2-3; a possible D gene is TRBD2 (6 bases). CDR3 length equals 15 residues. V was pared by 2 bases and J by 6 bases, with 16 bases between. CDR1 and CDR2 from the germline V gene are SGHRS and YFSETQ. The chain's CDR3 is CASSFSGPPGDTQYF. In DNA, the CDR3 is TGCGCCAGCAGCTTCAGCGGGCCCCCTGGGGATACGCAGTATTTT.

The chain uses TRBV9 and TRBJ1-6; 8 bases match TRBD1. Germline CDR1 and CDR2: SGDLS and YYNGEE. The CDR3 length is 15 residues. The J segment lost 7 bases and the V segment lost 2 bases, leaving 5 bases of the junction unmatched. The chain's CDR3 is CASSVQTGENSPLHF. The DNA for the CDR3 is TGTGCCAGCAGCGTGCAGACAGGGGAGAATTCACCCCTCCACTTT. Full variable domain (outside the CDR3, taken from reference TRBV9 and TRBJ1-6): DSGVTQTPKHLITATGQRVTLRCSPRSGDLSVYWYQQSLDQGLQFLIQYYNGEERAKGNILERFSAQQFPDLHSELNLSSLELGDSALYFCASSVQTGENSPLHFGNGTRLTVT.

The CDR3 protein is CASRGQGASGYTF. In DNA, the CDR3 is TGTGCCAGCAGAGGACAGGGGGCGAGTGGCTACACCTTC. This sequence joins TRBV2 and TRBJ1-2, with 11 bases fitting TRBD1. The CDR3 is 13 amino acids. V shed 6 bases, J shed 7 bases, and the junction held 4 bases outside the gene matches. Germline V gene lookup returns CDR1 SNHLY and CDR2 FYNNEI.

This chain connects TRBV28 to TRBJ2-2; perhaps TRBD1 as D (6 bases). V was clipped by 5 bases and J by 1 base, with 11 bases between them. The CDR3 runs 15 residues. Germline V gives CDR1 MDHEN, CDR2 SYDVKM. The CDR3 loop is CASSRADRNTGELFF. CDR3 sequence (DNA): TGTGCCAGCAGTAGGGCGGACAGGAACACCGGGGAGCTGTTTTTT.

The J gene is TRBJ2-1, the V gene TRBV6-5; D is unresolved. The CDR3 runs 14 residues. V was pared by 2 bases and J by 10 bases, with 15 bases between. The germline CDR1 and CDR2 sequences are MNHEY and SVGAGI. As DNA, the CDR3 is TGTGCCAGCAGTTACGACCAAACCCGGGTGGAGCAGTTCTTC. Protein: CASSYDQTRVEQFF.

The count of this clone is one. The J gene is TRBJ2-1, the V gene TRBV5-4, with 9 positions matching TRBD1. V lost 5 bases to trimming and J lost 10 bases; unmatched junction nucleotides: 13. Germline values: CDR1 SGHNT, CDR2 YYREEE (reference sequence). The CDR3 contains 15 residues. The CDR3 bases are TGTGCCAGCAGAGCCGACAGGGGGAACGCGGGGGAGCAGTTCTTC. Its protein is CASRADRGNAGEQFF.

Here the CDR3 DNA reads TGTGCCAGCGCGGGACTCGGGCCGACAGCTTTCTTT. This sequence encodes CASAGLGPTAFF. The chain employs TRBV2 and TRBJ1-1, with TRBD1 as a possible D gene (5 bases). V lost 8 bases and J lost 10, with 17 bases in between. The CDR3 is 12 residues long. The germline CDR1 and CDR2 sequences are SNHLY and FYNNEI.

This chain connects TRBV4-2 to TRBJ2-1; D is unclear. CDR1 is LGHNA and CDR2 is YNFKEQ in the germline V gene. The CDR3 sequence is 16 residues long. With 4 bases removed from V and 7 bases from J, the gap between germline ends came to 20 bases. CDR3 nucleotide sequence: TGTGCCAGCAGCCTAAAAACCGGGTCCGAGTCAAATGAGCAGTTCTTC. Translated: CASSLKTGSESNEQFF.

This rearrangement joins TRBV4-1 to TRBJ2-7; 11 bases align to TRBD2. Germline CDR1 and CDR2: MGHRA and YSYEKL. This CDR3 comprises 14 residues. V shed 5 bases, J shed 4 bases, and the junction held 4 bases outside the gene matches. This chain's CDR3 is CASSDTSGGYEQYF. The CDR3 region has the DNA TGCGCCAGCAGCGATACTAGCGGGGGTTACGAGCAGTACTTC.

V and J are TRBV27 and TRBJ2-7, with D maybe TRBD2 (5 bases). The CDR3 consists of 12 residues. From germline, CDR1 is MNHEY and CDR2 SMNVEV (reference sequence). V was cut by 4 bases and J by 6 bases, with 10 bases left in between. The CDR3 sequence: CASSSDFGEQYF. DNA of the CDR3: TGTGCCAGCAGTTCGGACTTTGGCGAGCAGTACTTC.

The rearrangement links TRBV28 to TRBJ2-6; possibly TRBD1 for D (7 bases). Germline CDR1 is MDHEN and CDR2 is SYDVKM. V was cut by 2 bases and J by 2 bases, with 13 bases left in between. CDR3 length equals 17 residues. CDR3 bases: TGTGCCAGCAGTTTAATCACAGGGGAGGCTGGGGCCAACGTCCTGACTTTC. This codes for CASSLITGEAGANVLTF. The entire variable domain, with the rest obtained from reference TRBV28 and TRBJ2-6, is as follows: DVKVTQSSRYLVKRTGEKVFLECVQDMDHENMFWYRQDPGLGLRLIYFSYDVKMKEKGDIPEGYSVSREKKERFSLILESASTNQTSMYLCASSLITGEAGANVLTFGAGSRLTVL.

The chain couples TRBV5-4 to TRBJ1-2; D is unclear. The CDR3 length is 11 residues. The V end was cut by 0 bases, the J end by 8 bases, with 5 bases between. The germline gives CDR1 SGHNT, CDR2 YYREEE (reference sequence). CDR3 nucleotides: TGTGCCAGCAGCTTGGAGAGCGGCTACACCTTC. Translating gives CASSLESGYTF.

The V gene is TRBV7-6, the J gene TRBJ2-7; TRBD2 agrees at 8 bases. The CDR3 loop spans 15 amino acids. Germline values: CDR1 SGHVS, CDR2 FNYEAQ. Trimming removed 0 bases from V and 4 bases from J; junction bases left unmatched: 5. The CDR3, as DNA: TGTGCCAGCAGCTTAGCCGGGACTAGTGAGTACGAGCAGTACTTC. Translation gives CASSLAGTSEYEQYF.

This chain uses TRBV7-6 with TRBJ2-7, with D perhaps matching TRBD1 or TRBD2 (5 bases each). This CDR3 spans 15 amino acids. The germline V gene has CDR1 SGHVS and CDR2 FNYEAQ. V gave up 1 base and J gave up 0 bases, with 10 bases separating them. In DNA form, the CDR3 reads TGTGCCAGCAGCTTAGAAGTCGGGGCCTCCTACGAGCAGTACTTC. Translated: CASSLEVGASYEQYF.

V usage is TRBV5-4 and J usage is TRBJ2-4; TRBD1 aligns across 9 bases. The CDR3 consists of 15 residues. Unmatched junction bases numbered 1, after V lost 2 bases and J lost 1 base. The V gene's germline CDR1 is SGHNT and CDR2 YYREEE (reference sequence). Here the CDR3 reads CASSFGQGAKNIQYF. CDR3 nucleotides: TGTGCCAGCAGCTTTGGACAGGGGGCCAAAAACATTCAGTACTTC.

The V gene is TRBV7-9, the J gene TRBJ1-3, with 8 positions matching TRBD1. CDR3 size: 15 residues. Per the germline V gene, CDR1 is SEHNR and CDR2 is FQNEAQ (reference sequence). V trimming: 6 bases; J trimming: 4 bases; junction bases outside the gene matches: 8. CDR3 in amino acids: CASRSTGAAGNTIYF. CDR3 bases: TGTGCCAGCAGATCGACAGGGGCAGCCGGAAACACCATATATTTT.

This chain joins TRBV9 and TRBJ1-4, with D maybe TRBD1 (6 bases). The length of the CDR3 is 15 residues. CDR1 is SGDLS and CDR2 is YYNGEE in the germline V gene. Deletions cut 4 bases from V and 3 bases from J, with 13 bases between. The CDR3, as DNA: TGTGCCAGCAGCAAAATGGGGGCGGCTAATGAAAAACTGTTTTTT. Its translation: CASSKMGAANEKLFF. Full variable domain (rest looked up from reference TRBV9 and TRBJ1-4): DSGVTQTPKHLITATGQRVTLRCSPRSGDLSVYWYQQSLDQGLQFLIQYYNGEERAKGNILERFSAQQFPDLHSELNLSSLELGDSALYFCASSKMGAANEKLFFGSGTQLSVL.

This chain joins TRBV6-2 or TRBV6-3 and TRBJ1-2; TRBD1 is a possible D gene (5 bases). The V end was cut by 6 bases, the J end by 6 bases, with 14 bases between. The CDR3 is 13 amino acids. CDR1 is MNHEY, CDR2 SVGEGT, per germline. Here the CDR3 reads CASSRPGGDGYTF. In DNA form, the CDR3 reads TGTGCCAGCAGCCGCCCCGGGGGAGATGGCTACACCTTC.

This chain uses TRBV27 with TRBJ1-6; the D is unclear. This CDR3 is built from 16 residues. The germline V gene encodes CDR1 MNHEY and CDR2 SMNVEV (reference sequence). V was clipped by 0 bases and J by 7 bases, with 13 bases between them. CDR3 nucleotides: TGTGCCAGCAGTTTATCGATAAGACTGAGAAATTCACCCCTCCACTTT. Amino acids: CASSLSIRLRNSPLHF.

The chain carries TRBV28 and TRBJ1-2; tentative D call: TRBD1 (5 bases). Trimming took 6 bases from V and 4 from J, leaving 18 bases between them. The CDR3 has 15 amino acids. Germline V CDR1 and CDR2: MDHEN, SYDVKM. CDR3 in amino acids: CASRFSTVESYGYTF. CDR3 sequence (DNA): TGTGCCAGCAGATTCTCGACAGTAGAGAGCTATGGCTACACCTTC.

Turning to this clone: This same CDR3 is encoded by further DNA sequences in the sample. Here the CDR3 reads CASSLEGPYEQYF. The CDR3 bases are TGTGCCAGCAGCTTAGAAGGACCCTACGAGCAGTACTTC. The rearrangement uses TRBV7-9 and TRBJ2-7; D uncertain. Trimming pared 1 base from V and 2 bases from J, leaving 6 bases between. The length of the CDR3 is 13 residues. CDR1 and CDR2 (germline): SEHNR, FQNEAQ (reference sequence).

This sequence joins TRBV7-9 and TRBJ2-7; 12 bases map to TRBD1. The V and J ends lost 3 bases and 6 bases, in that order; junction bases with no gene match: 3. CDR1 is SEHNR and CDR2 is FQNEAQ in the germline V gene (reference sequence). The CDR3 spans 14 residues. DNA for the CDR3: TGTGCCAGCAGCTTCGGGACAGGGGGCTTCGAGCAGTACTTC. Translation gives CASSFGTGGFEQYF.

The V and J genes are TRBV9 and TRBJ2-7; D ambiguous. V lost 4 bases to trimming and J lost 0 bases, with 5 bases between them. The CDR3 has 12 residues. The germline V gene encodes CDR1 SGDLS and CDR2 YYNGEE. DNA of the CDR3: TGTGCCAGCAGCCCCCCCTCCTACGAGCAGTACTTC. Translation: CASSPPSYEQYF.